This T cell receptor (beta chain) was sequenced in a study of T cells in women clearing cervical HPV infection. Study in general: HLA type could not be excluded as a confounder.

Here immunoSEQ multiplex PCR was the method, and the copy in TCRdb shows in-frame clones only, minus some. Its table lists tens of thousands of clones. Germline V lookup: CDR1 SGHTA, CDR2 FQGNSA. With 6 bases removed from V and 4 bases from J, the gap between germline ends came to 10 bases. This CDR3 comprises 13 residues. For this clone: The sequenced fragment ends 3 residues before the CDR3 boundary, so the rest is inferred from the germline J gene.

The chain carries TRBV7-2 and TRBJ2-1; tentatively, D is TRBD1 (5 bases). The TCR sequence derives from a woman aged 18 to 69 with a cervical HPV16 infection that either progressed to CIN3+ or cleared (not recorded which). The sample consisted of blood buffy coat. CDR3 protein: CASRDRGYNEQFF. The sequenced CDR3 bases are TGTGCCAGCAGAGATAGGGGATACAATGAG.